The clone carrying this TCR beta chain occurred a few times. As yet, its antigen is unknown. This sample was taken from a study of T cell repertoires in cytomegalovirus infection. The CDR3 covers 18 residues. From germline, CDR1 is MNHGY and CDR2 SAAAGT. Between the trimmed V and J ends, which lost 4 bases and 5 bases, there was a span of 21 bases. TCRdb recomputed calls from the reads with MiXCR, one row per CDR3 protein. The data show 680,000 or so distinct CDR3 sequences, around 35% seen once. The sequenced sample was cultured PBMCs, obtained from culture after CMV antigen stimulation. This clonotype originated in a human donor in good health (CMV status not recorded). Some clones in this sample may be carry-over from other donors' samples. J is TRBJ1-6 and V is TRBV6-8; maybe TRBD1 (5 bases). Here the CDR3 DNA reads TGTGCCAGCAGTTCGAAGCTAGGCCGGGCAGGGAATAATTCACCCCTCCACTTT. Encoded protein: CASSSKLGRAGNNSPLHF.